This note documents a single T cell receptor (beta chain) sequence. Its specificity is unknown. This CDR3 region has 14 residues. With 7 bases clipped from V and 2 bases from J, the junction kept 9 bases outside the gene matches. Germline lookup yields CDR1 SQVTM and CDR2 ANQGSEA. The data were obtained in a study of cytomegalovirus exposure and HLA in healthy donors. Whole-study results and caveats: Further analysis, carried out later, found HLA-associated TCR beta chains more clonally expanded than equally common other chains.

The PCR contained 60 Vbeta and 13 Jbeta primers. Using immunoSEQ multiplex PCR, the repertoire was profiled, and TCRdb retains in-frame clones only, with some absent. This sample carries roughly 180,000 clones, around four fifths of them seen once, and the ten largest clones take more than 4%. The TCR originated in a girl between 5 and 17 years old in good health and CMV-seropositive. The sequencing sample was made of PBMCs. The chain combines TRBV29-1 with TRBJ2-3; 7 bases are shared with TRBD2. DNA of the CDR3: TGCAGCGGCCAGACAGCGGGGCTCACAGATACGCAGTATTTT. As protein: CSGQTAGLTDTQYF.